This T cell receptor beta chain appears in the sequencing data of a study of cytomegalovirus exposure and HLA in healthy donors. Overall study: The study placed approximately 80% of its roughly 410 genotyped donors in the Caucasian-associated ancestry cluster. The study's findings and limits: The listing of roughly 160 TCR beta chains classed them as cytomegalovirus-associated. Being indistinguishable, some V segments were excluded, TRBV6-2 and TRBV6-3 among them. Most sequenced TCRs were rare (though some public TCRs occurred in many donors).

Of note for this clone: No antigen is known for it.

Researchers ran the PCR with 60 Vbeta and 13 Jbeta primers. The protocol was immunoSEQ multiplex PCR, while the TCRdb copy is restricted to in-frame clones and leaves out a portion. The table lists some 100,000 clones, 70% to 80% of them singletons. Germline loops: CDR1 SGHTA, CDR2 FQGNSA. This CDR3 is 16 amino acids long. V lost 3 bases, J lost 4 bases, and 11 bases stayed unmatched. V usage is TRBV7-2 and J usage is TRBJ1-2; 7 bases are a match to TRBD1. This receptor was obtained from a male donor in good health and CMV-seropositive. The sequencing sample was made of PBMCs. The chain's CDR3 is CASSLDPWGTAYGYTF. CDR3 bases: TGTGCCAGCAGCTTGGATCCGTGGGGGACAGCCTATGGCTACACCTTC.